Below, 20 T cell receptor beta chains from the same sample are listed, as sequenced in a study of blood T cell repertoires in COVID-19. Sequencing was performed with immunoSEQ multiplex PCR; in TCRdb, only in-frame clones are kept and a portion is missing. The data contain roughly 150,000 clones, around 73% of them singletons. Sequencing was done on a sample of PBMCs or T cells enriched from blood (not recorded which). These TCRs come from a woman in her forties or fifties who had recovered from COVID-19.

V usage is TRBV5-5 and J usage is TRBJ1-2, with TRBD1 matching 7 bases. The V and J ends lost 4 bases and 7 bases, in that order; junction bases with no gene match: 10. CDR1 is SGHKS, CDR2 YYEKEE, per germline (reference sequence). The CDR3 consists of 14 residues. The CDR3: CASSASTGEVGYTF. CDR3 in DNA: TGTGCCAGCAGCGCTAGCACAGGGGAAGTTGGCTACACCTTC. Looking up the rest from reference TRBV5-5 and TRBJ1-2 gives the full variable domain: DAGVTQSPTHLIKTRGQQVTLRCSPISGHKSVSWYQQVLGQGPQFIFQYYEKEERGRGNFPDRFSARQFPNYSSELNVNALLLGDSALYLCASSASTGEVGYTFGSGTRLTVV.

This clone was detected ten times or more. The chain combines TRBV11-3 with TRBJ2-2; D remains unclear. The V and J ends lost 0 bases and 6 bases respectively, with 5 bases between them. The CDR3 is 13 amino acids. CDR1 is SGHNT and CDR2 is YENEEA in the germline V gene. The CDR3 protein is CASSLDLAGELFF. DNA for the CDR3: TGTGCCAGCAGCTTAGATCTAGCCGGGGAGCTGTTTTTT.

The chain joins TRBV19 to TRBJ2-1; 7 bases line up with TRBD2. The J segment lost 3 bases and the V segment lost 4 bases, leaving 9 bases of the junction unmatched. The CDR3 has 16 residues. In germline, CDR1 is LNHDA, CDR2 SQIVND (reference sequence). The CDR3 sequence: CASSRDRGEVYNEQFF. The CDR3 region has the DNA TGTGCCAGTAGTAGGGACCGGGGGGAGGTCTACAATGAGCAGTTCTTC.

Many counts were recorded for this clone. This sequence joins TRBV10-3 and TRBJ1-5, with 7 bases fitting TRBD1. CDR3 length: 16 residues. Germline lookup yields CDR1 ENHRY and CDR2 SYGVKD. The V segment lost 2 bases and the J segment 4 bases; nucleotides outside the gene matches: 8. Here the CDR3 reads CAISENVGTANQPQHF. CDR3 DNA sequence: TGTGCCATCAGTGAGAATGTAGGGACAGCAAATCAGCCCCAGCATTTT.

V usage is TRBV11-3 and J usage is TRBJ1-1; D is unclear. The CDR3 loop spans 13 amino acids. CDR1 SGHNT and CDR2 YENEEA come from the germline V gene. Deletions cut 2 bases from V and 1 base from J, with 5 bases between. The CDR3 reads CASSLMRNTEAFF. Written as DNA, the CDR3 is TGTGCCAGCAGCTTAATGAGGAACACTGAAGCTTTCTTT.

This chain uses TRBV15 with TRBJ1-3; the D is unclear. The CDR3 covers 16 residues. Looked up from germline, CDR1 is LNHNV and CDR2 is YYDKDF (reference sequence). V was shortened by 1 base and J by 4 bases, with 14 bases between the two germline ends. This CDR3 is CATSRGQSLGGNTIYF. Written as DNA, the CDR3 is TGTGCCACCAGCAGAGGACAATCCTTAGGAGGAAACACCATATATTTT.

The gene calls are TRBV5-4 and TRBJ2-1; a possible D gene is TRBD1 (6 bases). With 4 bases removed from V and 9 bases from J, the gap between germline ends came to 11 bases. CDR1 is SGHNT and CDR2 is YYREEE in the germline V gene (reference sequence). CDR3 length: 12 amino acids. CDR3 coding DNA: TGTGCCAGCAGCCTCCCACAGGGTGAGCAGTTCTTC. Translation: CASSLPQGEQFF.

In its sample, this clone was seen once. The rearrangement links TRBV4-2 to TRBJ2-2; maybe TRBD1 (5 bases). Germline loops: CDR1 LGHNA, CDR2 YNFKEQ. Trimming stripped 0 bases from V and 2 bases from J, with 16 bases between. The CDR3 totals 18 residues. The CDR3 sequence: CASSQDRGVGHNTGELFF. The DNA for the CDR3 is TGTGCCAGCAGCCAAGATCGAGGAGTCGGACACAACACCGGGGAGCTGTTTTTT.

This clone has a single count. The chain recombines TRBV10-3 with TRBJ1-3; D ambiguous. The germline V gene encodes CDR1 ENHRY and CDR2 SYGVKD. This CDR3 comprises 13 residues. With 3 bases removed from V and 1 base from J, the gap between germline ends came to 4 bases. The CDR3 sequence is CAISEQSGNTIYF. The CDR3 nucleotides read TGTGCCATCAGTGAACAGTCTGGAAACACCATATATTTT.

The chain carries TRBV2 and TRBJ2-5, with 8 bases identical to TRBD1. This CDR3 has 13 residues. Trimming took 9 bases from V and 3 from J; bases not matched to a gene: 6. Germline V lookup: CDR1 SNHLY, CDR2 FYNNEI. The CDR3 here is CARQGDNEETQYF. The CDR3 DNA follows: TGTGCCAGACAGGGGGACAATGAAGAGACCCAGTACTTC.

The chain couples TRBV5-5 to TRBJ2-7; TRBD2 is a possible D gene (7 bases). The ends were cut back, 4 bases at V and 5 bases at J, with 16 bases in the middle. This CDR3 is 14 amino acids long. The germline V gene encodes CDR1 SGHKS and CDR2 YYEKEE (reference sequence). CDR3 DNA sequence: TGTGCCAGCAGCCCCCGGGGAGGGGGAGACGAGCAGTACGTC. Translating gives CASSPRGGGDEQYV.

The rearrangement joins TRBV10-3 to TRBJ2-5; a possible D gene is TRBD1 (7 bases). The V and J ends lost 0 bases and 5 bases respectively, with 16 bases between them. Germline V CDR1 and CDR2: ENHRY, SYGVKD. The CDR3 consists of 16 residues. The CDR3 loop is CAISESVGGGQETQYF. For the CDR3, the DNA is TGTGCCATCAGTGAGTCGGTCGGAGGGGGCCAGGAGACCCAGTACTTC.

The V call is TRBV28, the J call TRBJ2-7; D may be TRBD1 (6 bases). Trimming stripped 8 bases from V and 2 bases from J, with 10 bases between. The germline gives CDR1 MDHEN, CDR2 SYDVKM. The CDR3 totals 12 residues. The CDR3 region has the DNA TGTGCCAGCGTAGGACAGACCTACGAGCAGTACTTC. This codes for CASVGQTYEQYF.

This CDR3 is CASRATSGGNVGELFF. In nucleotides, the CDR3 is TGTGCCAGCAGGGCGACTAGCGGGGGGAATGTCGGGGAGCTGTTTTTT. The V gene is TRBV7-9, the J gene TRBJ2-2; TRBD2 aligns across 13 bases. Looked up from germline, CDR1 is SEHNR and CDR2 is FQNEAQ (reference sequence). The CDR3 contains 16 residues. Trimming cost V 6 bases and J 7 bases; bases outside gene matches: 8.

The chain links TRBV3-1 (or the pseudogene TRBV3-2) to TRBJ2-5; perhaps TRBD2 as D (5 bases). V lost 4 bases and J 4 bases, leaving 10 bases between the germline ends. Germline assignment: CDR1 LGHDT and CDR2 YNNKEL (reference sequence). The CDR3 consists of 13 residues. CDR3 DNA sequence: TGTGCCAGCAGCCCCCGCGGGCGAGAGACCCAGTACTTC. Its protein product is CASSPRGRETQYF.

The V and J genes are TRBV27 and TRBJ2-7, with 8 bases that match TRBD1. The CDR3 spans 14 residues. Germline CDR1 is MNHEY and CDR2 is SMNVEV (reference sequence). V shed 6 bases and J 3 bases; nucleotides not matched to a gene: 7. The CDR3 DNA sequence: TGTGCCAGCAGGGTACAGGGGGATTTCTACGAGCAGTACTTC. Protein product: CASRVQGDFYEQYF.

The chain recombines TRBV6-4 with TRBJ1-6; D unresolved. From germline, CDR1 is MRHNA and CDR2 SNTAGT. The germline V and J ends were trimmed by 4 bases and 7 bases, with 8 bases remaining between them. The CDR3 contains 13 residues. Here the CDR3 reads CASSAQQNSPLHF. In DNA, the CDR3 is TGTGCCAGCAGTGCTCAACAGAATTCACCCCTCCACTTT.

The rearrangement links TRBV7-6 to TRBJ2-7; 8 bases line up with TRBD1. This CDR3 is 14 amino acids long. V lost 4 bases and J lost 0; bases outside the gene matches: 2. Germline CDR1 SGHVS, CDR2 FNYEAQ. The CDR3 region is CASSYGQGSYEQYF. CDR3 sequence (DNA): TGTGCCAGCAGCTATGGACAGGGCTCCTACGAGCAGTACTTC.

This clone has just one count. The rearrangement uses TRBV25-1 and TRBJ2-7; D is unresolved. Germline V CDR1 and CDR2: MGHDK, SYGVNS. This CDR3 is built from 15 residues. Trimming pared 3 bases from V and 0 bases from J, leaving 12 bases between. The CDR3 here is CASSDTQKHSYEQYF. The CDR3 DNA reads TGTGCCAGCAGTGATACCCAAAAGCACTCCTACGAGCAGTACTTC.

The CDR3 region has the DNA TGTGCCAGCTCACTGTCGACAGGGGTAAACACTGAAGCTTTCTTT. Protein: CASSLSTGVNTEAFF. The genes are TRBV18 and TRBJ1-1; 8 bases fit TRBD1. The V gene end was trimmed by 4 bases and the J gene end by 2 bases; junction bases not matched to a gene: 6. Looked up from germline, CDR1 is KGHSH and CDR2 is LQKENI. The CDR3 runs to 15 residues.